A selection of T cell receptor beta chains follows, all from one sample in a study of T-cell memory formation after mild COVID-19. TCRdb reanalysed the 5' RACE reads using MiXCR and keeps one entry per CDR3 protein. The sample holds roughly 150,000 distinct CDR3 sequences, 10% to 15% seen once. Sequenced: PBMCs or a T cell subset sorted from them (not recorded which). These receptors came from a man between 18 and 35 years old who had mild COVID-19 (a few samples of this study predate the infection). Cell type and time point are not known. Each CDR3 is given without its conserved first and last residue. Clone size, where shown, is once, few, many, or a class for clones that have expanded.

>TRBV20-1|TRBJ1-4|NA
SARTETKEKLF
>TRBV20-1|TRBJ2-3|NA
SASPPTRVGTDTQY
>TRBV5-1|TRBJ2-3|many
ASRSTGGTDTQY
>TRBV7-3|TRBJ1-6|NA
ASSWGPGGVDSPLH
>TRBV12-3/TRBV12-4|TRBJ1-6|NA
ASSTPLGGTANSPLH
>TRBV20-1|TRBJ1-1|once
SAQNRGDTEAF
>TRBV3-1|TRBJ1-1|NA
ASSQEVAGEPEAF
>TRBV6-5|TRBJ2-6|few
ASTGYQGPGANVLT
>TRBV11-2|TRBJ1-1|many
ASSLNGETEAF
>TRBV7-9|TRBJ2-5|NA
ASMTVGGETQY
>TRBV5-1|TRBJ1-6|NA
ASSPGGGSAPLH
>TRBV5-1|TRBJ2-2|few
ASSLALAGLLNTGELF
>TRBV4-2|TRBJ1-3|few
ASSQSPGQGGNTIY